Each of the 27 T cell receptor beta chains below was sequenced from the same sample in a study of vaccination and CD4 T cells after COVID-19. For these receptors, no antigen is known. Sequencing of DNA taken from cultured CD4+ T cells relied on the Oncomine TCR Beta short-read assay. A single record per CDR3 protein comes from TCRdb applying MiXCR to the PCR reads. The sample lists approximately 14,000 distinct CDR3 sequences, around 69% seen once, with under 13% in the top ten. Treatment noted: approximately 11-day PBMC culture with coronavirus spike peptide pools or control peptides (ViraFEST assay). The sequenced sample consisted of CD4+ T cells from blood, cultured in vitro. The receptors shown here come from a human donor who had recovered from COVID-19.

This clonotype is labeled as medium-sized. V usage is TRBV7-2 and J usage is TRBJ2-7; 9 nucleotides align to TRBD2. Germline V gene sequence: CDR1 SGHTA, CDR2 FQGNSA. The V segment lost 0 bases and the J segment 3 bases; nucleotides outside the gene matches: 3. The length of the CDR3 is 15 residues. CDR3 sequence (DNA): TGTGCCAGCAGCTTAGCGGCTAGCGGGAACTACGAGCAGTACTTC. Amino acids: CASSLAASGNYEQYF.

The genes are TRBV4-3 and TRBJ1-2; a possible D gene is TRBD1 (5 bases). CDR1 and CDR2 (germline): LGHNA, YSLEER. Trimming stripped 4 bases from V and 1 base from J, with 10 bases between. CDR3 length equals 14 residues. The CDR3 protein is CASSPRVFNYGYTF. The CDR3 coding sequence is TGCGCCAGCAGCCCCAGGGTTTTTAACTATGGCTACACCTTC.

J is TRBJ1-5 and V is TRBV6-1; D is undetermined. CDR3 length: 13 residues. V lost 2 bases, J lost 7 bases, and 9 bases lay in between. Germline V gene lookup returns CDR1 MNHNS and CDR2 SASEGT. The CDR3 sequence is CASSETRPQPQHF. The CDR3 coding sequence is TGTGCCAGCAGTGAAACACGTCCCCAGCCCCAGCATTTT.

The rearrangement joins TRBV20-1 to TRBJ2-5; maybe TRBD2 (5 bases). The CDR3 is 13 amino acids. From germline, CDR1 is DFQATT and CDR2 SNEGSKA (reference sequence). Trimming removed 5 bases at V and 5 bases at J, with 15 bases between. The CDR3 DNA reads TGCAGTGCTCGCGACGGCGGGCGGGAGACCCAGTACTTC. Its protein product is CSARDGGRETQYF.

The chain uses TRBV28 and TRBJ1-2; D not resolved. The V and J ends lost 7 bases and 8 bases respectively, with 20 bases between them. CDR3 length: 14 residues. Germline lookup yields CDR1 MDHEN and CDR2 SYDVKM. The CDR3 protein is CASTPPGEPWGYTF. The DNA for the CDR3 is TGTGCCAGCACCCCCCCTGGGGAACCCTGGGGCTACACCTTC.

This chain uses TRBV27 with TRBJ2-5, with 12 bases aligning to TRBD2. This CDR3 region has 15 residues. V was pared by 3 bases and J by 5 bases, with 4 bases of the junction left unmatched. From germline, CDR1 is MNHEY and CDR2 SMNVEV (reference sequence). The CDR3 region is CASSFKGLAGETQYF. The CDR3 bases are TGTGCCAGCAGTTTCAAAGGACTAGCGGGGGAGACCCAGTACTTC.

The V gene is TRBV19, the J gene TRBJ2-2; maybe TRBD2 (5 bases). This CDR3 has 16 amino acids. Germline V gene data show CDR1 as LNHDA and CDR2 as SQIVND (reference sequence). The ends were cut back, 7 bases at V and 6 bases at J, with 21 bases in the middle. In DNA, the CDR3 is TGTGCCAGTACGTACTCCAGAGGGCCGAGCCCCGGGGAGCTGTTTTTT. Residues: CASTYSRGPSPGELFF.

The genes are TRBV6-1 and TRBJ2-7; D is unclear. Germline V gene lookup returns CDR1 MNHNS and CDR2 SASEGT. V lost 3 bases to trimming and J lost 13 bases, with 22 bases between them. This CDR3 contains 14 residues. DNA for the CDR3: TGTGCCAGCAGTGATCCCCCCAGCCAACCCGGGCCATACTTC. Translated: CASSDPPSQPGPYF.

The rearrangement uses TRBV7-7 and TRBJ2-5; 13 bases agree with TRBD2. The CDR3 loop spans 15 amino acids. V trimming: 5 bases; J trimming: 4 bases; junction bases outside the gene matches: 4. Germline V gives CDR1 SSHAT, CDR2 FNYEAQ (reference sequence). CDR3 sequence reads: CASSQLAGGPETQYF. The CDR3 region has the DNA TGTGCCAGCAGCCAACTAGCGGGAGGGCCAGAGACCCAGTACTTC.

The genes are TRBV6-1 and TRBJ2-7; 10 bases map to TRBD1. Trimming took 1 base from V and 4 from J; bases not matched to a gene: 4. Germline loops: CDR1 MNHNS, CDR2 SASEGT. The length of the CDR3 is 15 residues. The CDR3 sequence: CASSEGTGGSYEQYF. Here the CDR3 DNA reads TGTGCCAGCAGTGAAGGGACAGGGGGTTCATACGAGCAGTACTTC.

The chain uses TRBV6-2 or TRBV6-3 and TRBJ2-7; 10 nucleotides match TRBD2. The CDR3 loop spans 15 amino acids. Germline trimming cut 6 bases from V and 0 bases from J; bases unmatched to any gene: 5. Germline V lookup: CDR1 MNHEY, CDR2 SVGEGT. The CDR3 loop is CASSLLAGFSYEQYF. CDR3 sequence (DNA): TGTGCCAGCAGCCTACTAGCGGGATTCTCCTACGAGCAGTACTTC.

CDR3 nucleotides: TGTGCCAGCTGCCCGAGCGGGAGATATGAGACCCAGTACTTC. It yields the protein CASCPSGRYETQYF. The chain recombines TRBV7-2 with TRBJ2-5; 8 nucleotides line up with TRBD2. The germline gives CDR1 SGHTA, CDR2 FQGNSA. V lost 8 bases to trimming and J lost 5 bases; unmatched junction nucleotides: 10. The CDR3 has 14 amino acids. The variable domain in full, completed from reference TRBV7-2 and TRBJ2-5, reads GAGVSQSPSNKVTEKGKDVELRCDPISGHTALYWYRQSLGQGLEFLIYFQGNSAPDKSGLPSDRFSAERTGGSVSTLTIQRTQQEDSAVYLCASCPSGRYETQYFGPGTRLLVL.

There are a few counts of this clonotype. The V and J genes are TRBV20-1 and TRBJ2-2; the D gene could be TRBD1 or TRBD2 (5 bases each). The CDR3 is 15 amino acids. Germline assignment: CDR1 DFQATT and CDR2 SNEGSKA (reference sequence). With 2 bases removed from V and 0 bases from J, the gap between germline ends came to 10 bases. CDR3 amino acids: CSARKGRSNTGELFF. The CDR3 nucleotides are TGCAGTGCTAGAAAGGGGAGATCGAACACCGGGGAGCTGTTTTTT.

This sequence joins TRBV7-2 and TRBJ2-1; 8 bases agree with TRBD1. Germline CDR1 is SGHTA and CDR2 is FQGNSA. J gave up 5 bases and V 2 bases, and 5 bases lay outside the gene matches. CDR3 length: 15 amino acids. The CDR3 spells CASSLPSTGDNEQFF. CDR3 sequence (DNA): TGTGCCAGCAGCTTACCTTCGACAGGGGACAATGAGCAGTTCTTC. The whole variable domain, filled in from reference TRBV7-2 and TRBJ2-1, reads GAGVSQSPSNKVTEKGKDVELRCDPISGHTALYWYRQSLGQGLEFLIYFQGNSAPDKSGLPSDRFSAERTGGSVSTLTIQRTQQEDSAVYLCASSLPSTGDNEQFFGPGTRLTVL.

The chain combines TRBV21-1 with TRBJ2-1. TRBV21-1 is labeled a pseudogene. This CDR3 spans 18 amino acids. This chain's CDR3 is CASSKEKAWLALYNEQFF. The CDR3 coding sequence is TGTGCCAGCAGCAAAGAAAAGGCCTGGCTGGCCTTATACAATGAGCAGTTCTTC.

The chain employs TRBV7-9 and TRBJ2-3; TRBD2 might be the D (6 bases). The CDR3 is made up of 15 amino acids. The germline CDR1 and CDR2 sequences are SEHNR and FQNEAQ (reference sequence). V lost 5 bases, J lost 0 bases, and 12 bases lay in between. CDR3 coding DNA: TGTGCCAGCAGCCACTGGGGGACTAGCACAGATACGCAGTATTTT. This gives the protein CASSHWGTSTDTQYF. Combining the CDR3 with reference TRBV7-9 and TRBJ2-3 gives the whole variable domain DTGVSQNPRHKITKRGQNVTFRCDPISEHNRLYWYRQTLGQGPEFLTYFQNEAQLEKSRLLSDRFSAERPKGSFSTLEIQRTEQGDSAMYLCASSHWGTSTDTQYFGPGTRLTVL.

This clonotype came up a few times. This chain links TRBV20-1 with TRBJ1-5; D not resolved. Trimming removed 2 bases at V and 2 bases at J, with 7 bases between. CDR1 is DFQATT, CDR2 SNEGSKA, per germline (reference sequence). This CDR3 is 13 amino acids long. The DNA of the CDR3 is TGCAGTGCTAGAAAGGCAGGCAATCAGCCCCAGCATTTT. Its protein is CSARKAGNQPQHF.

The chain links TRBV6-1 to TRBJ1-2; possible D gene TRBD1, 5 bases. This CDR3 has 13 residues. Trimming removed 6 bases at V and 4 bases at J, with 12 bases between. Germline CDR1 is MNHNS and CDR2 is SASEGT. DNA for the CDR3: TGTGCCAGCAGGACCCCGGGACGCTATGGCTACACCTTC. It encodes CASRTPGRYGYTF.

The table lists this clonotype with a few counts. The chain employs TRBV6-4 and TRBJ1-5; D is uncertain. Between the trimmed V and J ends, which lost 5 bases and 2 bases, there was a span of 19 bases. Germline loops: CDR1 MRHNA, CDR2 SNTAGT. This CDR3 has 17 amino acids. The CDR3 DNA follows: TGTGCCAGCAGTTCCCCCCCCCGAGGGTTTGGCAATCAGCCCCAGCATTTT. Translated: CASSSPPRGFGNQPQHF.

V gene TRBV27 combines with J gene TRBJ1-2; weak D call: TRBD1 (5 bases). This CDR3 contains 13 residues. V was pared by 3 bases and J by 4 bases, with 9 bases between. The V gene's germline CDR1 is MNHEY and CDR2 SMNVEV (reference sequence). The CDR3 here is CASSFGHRYGYTF. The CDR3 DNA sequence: TGTGCCAGCAGTTTCGGACACCGCTATGGCTACACCTTC.

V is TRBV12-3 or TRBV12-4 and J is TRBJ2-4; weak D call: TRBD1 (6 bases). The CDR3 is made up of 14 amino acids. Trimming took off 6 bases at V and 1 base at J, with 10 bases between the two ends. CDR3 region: CASRRGGAKNIQYF. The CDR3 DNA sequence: TGTGCCAGCAGAAGAGGGGGTGCCAAAAACATTCAGTACTTC.

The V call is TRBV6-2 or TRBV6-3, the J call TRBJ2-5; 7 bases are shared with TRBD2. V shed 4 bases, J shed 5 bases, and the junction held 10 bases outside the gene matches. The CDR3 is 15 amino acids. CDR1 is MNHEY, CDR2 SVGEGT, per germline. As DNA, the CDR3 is TGTGCCAGCAGTTCCCTGGGGGGGAGTAGGGAGACCCAGTACTTC. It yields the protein CASSSLGGSRETQYF.

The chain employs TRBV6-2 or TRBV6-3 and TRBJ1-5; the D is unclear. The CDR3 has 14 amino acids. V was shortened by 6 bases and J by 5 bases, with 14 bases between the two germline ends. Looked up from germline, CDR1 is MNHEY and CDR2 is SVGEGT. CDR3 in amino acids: CASSPTVRDQPQHF. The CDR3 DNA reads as TGTGCCAGCAGCCCCACAGTAAGAGATCAGCCCCAGCATTTT.

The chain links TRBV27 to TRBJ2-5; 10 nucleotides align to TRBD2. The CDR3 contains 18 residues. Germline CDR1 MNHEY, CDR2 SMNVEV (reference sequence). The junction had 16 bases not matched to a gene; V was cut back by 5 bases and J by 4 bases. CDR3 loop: CASSPGFGLAGVGETQYF. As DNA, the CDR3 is TGTGCCAGCAGTCCGGGGTTCGGGCTAGCGGGAGTAGGAGAGACCCAGTACTTC.

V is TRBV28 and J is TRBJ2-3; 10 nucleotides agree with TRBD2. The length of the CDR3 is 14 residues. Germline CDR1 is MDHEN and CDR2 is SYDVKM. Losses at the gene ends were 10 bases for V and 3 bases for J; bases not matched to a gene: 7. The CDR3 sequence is CAIQTSGVTDTQYF. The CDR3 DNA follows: TGTGCCATCCAAACTAGCGGGGTAACAGATACGCAGTATTTT.

The CDR3 region is CSGGGGRQPQHF. The CDR3 region has the DNA TGCAGTGGTGGGGGGGGTAGGCAGCCCCAGCATTTT. This rearrangement joins TRBV20-1 to TRBJ1-5, with a weak D call TRBD1 (5 bases). Germline V gene sequence: CDR1 DFQATT, CDR2 SNEGSKA (reference sequence). The CDR3 runs to 12 residues. Between the trimmed V and J ends, which lost 7 bases and 7 bases, there was a span of 14 bases.

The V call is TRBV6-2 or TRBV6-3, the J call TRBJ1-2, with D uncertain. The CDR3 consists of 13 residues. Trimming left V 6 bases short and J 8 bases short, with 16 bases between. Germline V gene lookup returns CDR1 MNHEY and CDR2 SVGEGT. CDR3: CASSRVGGNGYTF. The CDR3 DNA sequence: TGTGCCAGCAGCCGAGTCGGAGGGAACGGCTACACCTTC.